This T cell receptor beta chain was retrieved from a study of Ad26.COV2.S vaccination and SARS-CoV-2 variants. About the research overall: Ad26.COV2.S was injected intramuscularly once or twice, 56 days apart. Study-wide points: The TCR-based breadth and depth measures might underestimate overall T cell responses.

This CDR3 region has 18 residues. With respect to this clone: The antigen is undetermined.

Sequencing was performed with immunoSEQ multiplex PCR; in TCRdb, only in-frame clones are kept and a portion is missing. The sample lists 380,000 or so clones; about 86% were seen once. Noted treatment: about 20 received Ad26.COV2.S at low or high dose, single or two shots; roughly five received placebo; per-sample allocation not given. Specimens were obtained on day 63 following the first vaccine or placebo injection. Source: peripheral blood, taken in a trial of Ad26.COV2.S vaccine versus placebo. The sequence derives from a person aged 18 to 65 who received the Ad26.COV2.S COVID-19 vaccine or a placebo. The rearrangement links TRBV21-1 to TRBJ1-2; the D segment call TRBD1 is taken from the table without a DNA check. TRBV21-1 is a listed pseudogene. The CDR3 coding sequence is TGTGCCAGCAGCAAAAGGCGGACAGGGGCTCCCCCGAACTATGGCTACACCTTC. Its protein is CASSKRRTGAPPNYGYTF.